The 24 T cell receptor beta chains below come from one sample, sequenced in a study of STAT3 mutations in large granular lymphocyte leukemia. Sequencing was performed with immunoSEQ multiplex PCR; in TCRdb, only in-frame clones are kept and a portion is missing. Of 6,500 to 8,000 clones detected, around 52% appear once; the ten largest clones hold under 85%. Study conclusions and caveats: Every T-LGLL patient had at least one immunodominant TCRbeta clonotype.

Their target antigens are unknown. Sequenced input: peripheral blood mononuclear cells. These receptors came from a boy between 10 and 17 years old with T-cell large granular lymphocyte leukemia. Some clones in this sample may be carry-over from other donors' samples.

V gene TRBV5-1 combines with J gene TRBJ1-4; 11 bases align to TRBD1. V lost 2 bases, J lost 5 bases, and 8 bases stayed unmatched. Per germline, CDR1 SGHRS and CDR2 YFSETQ. The CDR3 totals 17 residues. CDR3 residues: CASSFIPGTGGNEKLFF. For the CDR3, the DNA is TGCGCCAGCAGCTTTATACCCGGGACAGGGGGAAATGAAAAACTGTTTTTT.

The rearrangement uses TRBV12-5 and TRBJ2-3; D is unresolved. Germline lookup yields CDR1 LGHNT and CDR2 FRNRAP. V was shortened by 6 bases and J by 5 bases, with 6 bases between the two germline ends. CDR3 size: 11 residues. The DNA for the CDR3 is TGTGCTAGTGGATATGTAGATACGCAGTATTTT. Residues: CASGYVDTQYF.

This chain uses TRBV2 with TRBJ2-5; D gene uncertain. Germline CDR1 reads SNHLY; CDR2 reads FYNNEI. There are 13 residues in the CDR3. V lost 4 bases and J 4 bases, leaving 10 bases between the germline ends. For the CDR3, the DNA is TGTGCCAGCAGTGTATTGGGTCCAGAGACCCAGTACTTC. Translated: CASSVLGPETQYF.

This clone was counted a single time. J is TRBJ1-1 and V is TRBV18; no firm D call. Germline loops: CDR1 KGHSH, CDR2 LQKENI. V lost 6 bases, J lost 6 bases, and 26 bases lay in between. The length of the CDR3 is 17 residues. CDR3 DNA sequence: TGTGCCAGCTCGCGAGACGGACGCAAACGGATAGGTCCTGAAGCTTTCTTT. It codes for CASSRDGRKRIGPEAFF.

The chain combines TRBV6-5 with TRBJ1-2; TRBD1 is a possible D gene (6 bases). This CDR3 has 13 residues. CDR1 is MNHEY and CDR2 is SVGAGI in the germline V gene. Trimming cost V 5 bases and J 8 bases, with 15 bases left between them. CDR3: CASSPGTIYGYTF. The DNA for the CDR3 is TGTGCCAGCAGTCCCGGGACAATCTACGGCTACACCTTC.

This clone was recorded a few times. The rearrangement uses TRBV25-1 and TRBJ2-7, with a tentative D call TRBD2 (6 bases). V dropped 4 bases and J dropped 2 bases, with 12 bases sitting between them. The CDR3 has 14 amino acids. Germline V gene lookup returns CDR1 MGHDK and CDR2 SYGVNS. The CDR3 bases are TGTGCCAGCAGTGTTGGAGGGTCTGCCTACGAGCAGTACTTC. This gives the protein CASSVGGSAYEQYF.

The genes are TRBV27 and TRBJ2-7; no firm D call. Looked up from germline, CDR1 is MNHEY and CDR2 is SMNVEV (reference sequence). CDR3 size: 12 residues. V lost 5 bases and J 2 bases, leaving 7 bases between the germline ends. CDR3 sequence: CASSAAPYEQYF. The DNA of the CDR3 is TGTGCCAGCAGTGCCGCGCCCTACGAGCAGTACTTC.

The chain couples TRBV5-1 to TRBJ2-3; 10 bases are shared with TRBD2. This CDR3 contains 19 residues. CDR1 and CDR2 from the germline V gene are SGHRS and YFSETQ. Trimming removed 4 bases from V and 5 bases from J; junction bases left unmatched: 19. CDR3 sequence (DNA): TGCGCCAGCAGCCCCTATCGACTAGCGGGCCTCCAGGGAAGAGATACGCAGTATTTT. Protein: CASSPYRLAGLQGRDTQYF.

The chain combines TRBV5-4 with TRBJ2-7, with no clear D. CDR3 size: 14 residues. The V gene's germline CDR1 is SGHNT and CDR2 YYREEE (reference sequence). Trimming left V 5 bases short and J 2 bases short, with 14 bases between. The CDR3 DNA is TGTGCCAGCAGACTCGTCCCGGCCGCCTACGAGCAGTACTTC. Amino acids: CASRLVPAAYEQYF.

A few counts support this clone. This rearrangement joins TRBV5-1 to TRBJ1-1, with D uncertain. Deletions cut 1 base from V and 2 bases from J, with 6 bases between. This CDR3 has 13 amino acids. CDR1 and CDR2 from the germline V gene are SGHRS and YFSETQ. The CDR3 reads CASSLFDNTEAFF. CDR3 nucleotide sequence: TGCGCCAGCAGCTTGTTTGACAACACTGAAGCTTTCTTT. The variable domain in full, with the rest retrieved from reference TRBV5-1 and TRBJ1-1, is KAGVTQTPRYLIKTRGQQVTLSCSPISGHRSVSWYQQTPGQGLQFLFEYFSETQRNKGNFPGRFSGRQFSNSRSEMNVSTLELGDSALYLCASSLFDNTEAFFGQGTRLTVV.

As DNA, the CDR3 is TGTGCCAGCAGCTTAGCGTACGGGGGCAATCAGCCCCAGCATTTT. The encoded protein is CASSLAYGGNQPQHF. J is TRBJ1-5 and V is TRBV7-9; no definite D call. Between the trimmed V and J ends, which lost 0 bases and 2 bases, there was a span of 8 bases. The CDR3 extends over 15 amino acids. CDR1 and CDR2 from the germline V gene are SEHNR and FQNEAQ (reference sequence).

The rearrangement uses TRBV27 and TRBJ2-5, with a weak D call TRBD2 (7 bases). The CDR3 is 16 amino acids. The germline CDR1 and CDR2 sequences are MNHEY and SMNVEV (reference sequence). Trimming pared 5 bases from V and 5 bases from J, leaving 21 bases between. CDR3 DNA: TGTGCCAGCAGTCACCCCGGGGGAGGGGGAAGGGAGACCCAGTACTTC. Amino acid sequence: CASSHPGGGGRETQYF.

The gene calls are TRBV6-6 and TRBJ1-1, with TRBD1 matching over 8 bases. The CDR3 spans 13 residues. With 6 bases clipped from V and 4 bases from J, the junction kept 4 bases outside the gene matches. Germline V gene sequence: CDR1 MNHNY, CDR2 SVGAGI (reference sequence). This chain's CDR3 is CASSQGAGTEAFF. The DNA for the CDR3 is TGTGCCAGCAGCCAGGGGGCCGGCACTGAAGCTTTCTTT.

In its sample, this clone was seen a few times. The genes are TRBV7-3 and TRBJ2-7, with D perhaps TRBD1 (6 bases). The CDR3 loop spans 14 amino acids. V gave up 6 bases and J gave up 0 bases, with 12 bases separating them. Germline assignment: CDR1 SGHTA and CDR2 FQGTGA. The CDR3 reads CASRNRQDSYEQYF. For the CDR3, the DNA is TGTGCCAGCAGGAACCGACAGGACTCCTACGAGCAGTACTTC.

The J gene is TRBJ1-6, the V gene TRBV5-6, with a tentative D call TRBD1 (6 bases). Germline V gene lookup returns CDR1 SGHDT and CDR2 YYEEEE. The CDR3 has 13 amino acids. V shed 4 bases and J shed 6 bases, with 8 bases lying between them. DNA of the CDR3: TGTGCCAGCAGCGGACAGACTAATTCACCCCTCCACTTT. Protein sequence: CASSGQTNSPLHF.

This chain uses TRBV18 with TRBJ2-1; 8 nucleotides match TRBD2. The V gene's germline CDR1 is KGHSH and CDR2 LQKENI. Trimming cost V 2 bases and J 9 bases; bases outside gene matches: 3. CDR3 length: 13 residues. CDR3 protein: CASSPGLAGEQFF. CDR3 DNA sequence: TGTGCCAGCTCACCAGGGCTAGCGGGTGAGCAGTTCTTC.

The chain uses TRBV30 and TRBJ2-7; 7 bases fit TRBD1. Germline lookup yields CDR1 GTSNPN and CDR2 SVGIG (reference sequence). With V trimmed by 1 base and J by 4 bases, 7 bases remained unmatched. The CDR3 consists of 14 residues. Here the CDR3 reads CAWSEGTGVYEQYF. CDR3 in DNA: TGTGCCTGGAGTGAAGGAACAGGGGTTTACGAGCAGTACTTC.

The DNA of the CDR3 is TGTGCCAGCTCATCATCCTCCTACGAGCAGTACTTC. This codes for CASSSSSYEQYF. This sequence joins TRBV18 and TRBJ2-7; D not certain. V lost 5 bases to trimming and J lost 0 bases, with 5 bases between them. From germline, CDR1 is KGHSH and CDR2 LQKENI. This CDR3 contains 12 residues. The complete variable domain, with remaining parts taken from reference TRBV18 and TRBJ2-7, reads NAGVMQNPRHLVRRRGQEARLRCSPMKGHSHVYWYRQLPEEGLKFMVYLQKENIIDESGMPKERFSAEFPKEGPSILRIQQVVRGDSAAYFCASSSSSYEQYFGPGTRLTVT.

This clone has only one observation. V gene TRBV2 combines with J gene TRBJ2-5, with TRBD2 matching over 7 bases. Trimming cost V 2 bases and J 1 base; bases outside gene matches: 7. Germline V gives CDR1 SNHLY, CDR2 FYNNEI. There are 16 residues in the CDR3. CDR3 bases: TGTGCCAGCAGTGAACAGTCGGGAGGAGGCCAAGAGACCCAGTACTTC. It yields the protein CASSEQSGGGQETQYF.

The table lists this clone with a few counts. This chain uses TRBV7-8 with TRBJ2-1; D might be TRBD1 (6 bases). Germline loops: CDR1 SGHVS, CDR2 FQNEAQ. V was shortened by 5 bases and J by 9 bases, with 17 bases between the two germline ends. The CDR3 runs 14 residues. CDR3 residues: CASSPQGTFGEQFF. As DNA, the CDR3 is TGTGCCAGCAGCCCCCAGGGGACGTTTGGTGAGCAGTTCTTC.

The chain combines TRBV18 with TRBJ2-1, with 8 bases matching TRBD1. Trimming cost V 5 bases and J 7 bases; bases outside gene matches: 7. Germline V lookup: CDR1 KGHSH, CDR2 LQKENI. The CDR3 loop spans 14 amino acids. CDR3 sequence: CASSRDRFRNEQFF. The CDR3 DNA is TGTGCCAGCTCAAGGGACAGGTTTAGGAATGAGCAGTTCTTC.

The chain joins TRBV18 to TRBJ1-1; unclear D gene. This CDR3 comprises 15 residues. Trimming pared 3 bases from V and 2 bases from J, leaving 13 bases between. From germline, CDR1 is KGHSH and CDR2 LQKENI. CDR3 bases: TGTGCCAGCTCACCGGCCCTGGGTAGTAACACTGAAGCTTTCTTT. Translating gives CASSPALGSNTEAFF.

The V gene is TRBV27, the J gene TRBJ2-1; D is perhaps TRBD2 (6 bases). V was trimmed by 2 bases and J by 0 bases, leaving 23 bases between them. The germline V gene has CDR1 MNHEY and CDR2 SMNVEV (reference sequence). This CDR3 comprises 20 residues. Written as DNA, the CDR3 is TGTGCCAGCAGTTTACTCCCTGTGGGCAGCGGGTGGAGCTCCTACAATGAGCAGTTCTTC. Translated: CASSLLPVGSGWSSYNEQFF.

The gene calls are TRBV5-4 and TRBJ2-1; 11 nucleotides line up with TRBD2. Germline V lookup: CDR1 SGHNT, CDR2 YYREEE (reference sequence). This CDR3 has 16 amino acids. V trimming: 4 bases; J trimming: 4 bases; junction bases outside the gene matches: 7. As DNA, the CDR3 is TGTGCCAGCAGCAGGTCTAGCGGGGGGTTTTACAATGAGCAGTTCTTC. Protein: CASSRSSGGFYNEQFF. Combining the CDR3 with reference TRBV5-4 and TRBJ2-1 gives the whole variable domain ETGVTQSPTHLIKTRGQQVTLRCSSQSGHNTVSWYQQALGQGPQFIFQYYREEENGRGNFPPRFSGLQFPNYSSELNVNALELDDSALYLCASSRSSGGFYNEQFFGPGTRLTVL.